The clone carrying this T cell receptor (beta chain) was seen only a few times. The antigen is not known. V dropped 6 bases and J dropped 3; count of bases not matched to a gene: 4. Germline V gene lookup returns CDR1 MNHEY and CDR2 SVGEGT. This CDR3 comprises 13 residues. This entry is derived from a study of blood T cells in healthy people across ages. For the second PCR, which ran for about 7 to 12 cycles, a sample-barcoded 5' primer and a J-beta primer mix were used. TCRdb re-called the 5' RACE reads with MiXCR, one entry per CDR3 protein. Of over 1,200,000 distinct CDR3 sequences detected, around 59% appear once; the ten largest clones hold 5.5% to 8%. Findings of the study overall: Roughly linear age-related decline in beta diversity appeared, significant by age approximately 40. Both naive CD4+ cell counts and diversity were greater in long-lived donors than in aged donors. When one million T cells were used, diversity estimates were thought to be underestimates.

Per sample, at least 5 micrograms of total RNA were extracted. The TCR sequence derives from a man aged 18-30 years in good health. The V call is TRBV6-2 or TRBV6-3, the J call TRBJ2-5; TRBD1 aligns across 7 bases. The material sequenced was blood. CDR3 in amino acids: CASSPTGKETQYF. In DNA form, the CDR3 reads TGTGCCAGCAGCCCGACAGGGAAAGAGACCCAGTACTTC.